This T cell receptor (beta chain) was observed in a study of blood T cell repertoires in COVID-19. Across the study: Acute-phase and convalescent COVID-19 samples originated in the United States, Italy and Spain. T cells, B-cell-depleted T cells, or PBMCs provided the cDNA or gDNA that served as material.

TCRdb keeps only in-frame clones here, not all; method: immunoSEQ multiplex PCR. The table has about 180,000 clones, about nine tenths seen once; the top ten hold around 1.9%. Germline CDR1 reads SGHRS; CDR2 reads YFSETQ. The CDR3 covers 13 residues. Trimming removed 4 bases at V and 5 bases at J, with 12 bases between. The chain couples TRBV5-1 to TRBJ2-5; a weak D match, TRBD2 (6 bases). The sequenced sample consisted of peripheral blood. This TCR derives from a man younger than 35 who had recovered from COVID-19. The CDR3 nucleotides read TGCGCCAGCAGCCGGGACTGGCTGGAGACCCAGTACTTC. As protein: CASSRDWLETQYF.